Following are 10 T cell receptor beta chains from one sample sequenced in a study of blood T cell repertoires in COVID-19 (dated by TCRdb to the early 2020s). The library came from the immunoSEQ multiplex PCR assay. In its TCRdb copy, this immuneACCESS table keeps in-frame sequences only and misses some clones. Where compared with another copy, unresolved V genes explain less than half of these, and the others have no known cause. This sample has some 200,000 clones in its table, and 75% to 85% of those were observed once. The top ten hold more than 1.2% of the sample. The material sequenced was peripheral blood. These receptors were collected from a woman in her thirties or forties who had recovered from COVID-19.

The chain is built from TRBV10-2 and TRBJ1-1; D might be TRBD1 (5 bases). This CDR3 has 11 amino acids. V was trimmed by 6 bases and J by 10 bases, leaving 12 bases between them. Germline CDR1 is WSHSY and CDR2 is SAAADI. CDR3 region: CASSPGSVAFF. The CDR3 DNA reads TGCGCCAGCAGCCCAGGGTCCGTAGCTTTCTTT.

The J gene is TRBJ1-4, the V gene TRBV2, with 7 positions matching TRBD1. V shed 6 bases and J 5 bases; nucleotides not matched to a gene: 9. This CDR3 spans 15 amino acids. CDR1 is SNHLY, CDR2 FYNNEI, per germline. The CDR3 protein is CASSEGVQGNEKLFF. The DNA of the CDR3 is TGTGCCAGCAGCGAGGGGGTACAGGGGAATGAAAAACTGTTTTTT.

J is TRBJ1-1 and V is TRBV11-2, with D tentatively TRBD1 (5 bases). The CDR3 totals 16 residues. The V end lost 1 base, the J end lost 0 bases, and 12 bases lay between the germline ends. Germline CDR1 is SGHAT and CDR2 is FQNNGV. CDR3 protein: CASSLVLDRVNTEAFF. DNA for the CDR3: TGTGCCAGCAGCTTAGTCTTAGACAGAGTGAACACTGAAGCTTTCTTT.

The V call is TRBV7-2, the J call TRBJ1-2; maybe TRBD1 (5 bases). The ends were cut back, 2 bases at V and 8 bases at J, with 24 bases in the middle. In germline, CDR1 is SGHTA, CDR2 FQGNSA. This CDR3 spans 17 amino acids. CDR3 residues: CASSLKALGRERLGYTF. CDR3 DNA sequence: TGTGCCAGCAGCTTAAAGGCTCTAGGCAGGGAACGGCTCGGCTACACCTTC. Variable domain in full (rest from reference TRBV7-2 and TRBJ1-2): GAGVSQSPSNKVTEKGKDVELRCDPISGHTALYWYRQSLGQGLEFLIYFQGNSAPDKSGLPSDRFSAERTGGSVSTLTIQRTQQEDSAVYLCASSLKALGRERLGYTFGSGTRLTVV.

The V and J genes are TRBV7-2 and TRBJ2-3; perhaps TRBD2 as D (7 bases). CDR3 length: 16 residues. Trimming removed 2 bases from V and 0 bases from J, with 12 bases in between. Germline lookup yields CDR1 SGHTA and CDR2 FQGNSA. For the CDR3, the DNA is TGTGCCAGCAGCTTATTAGGGGGGGCTAGCACAGATACGCAGTATTTT. Encoded protein: CASSLLGGASTDTQYF.

The chain's CDR3 is CASSQDRANYGYTF. The CDR3 coding sequence is TGCGCCAGCAGCCAAGACAGGGCGAACTATGGCTACACCTTC. The rearrangement uses TRBV4-3 and TRBJ1-2; possible D gene TRBD1, 5 bases. The CDR3 runs to 14 residues. Trimming left V 0 bases short and J 2 bases short, with 7 bases between. Germline CDR1 LGHNA, CDR2 YSLEER.

V and J are TRBV7-2 and TRBJ2-7, with 14 bases that match TRBD2. The trim removed 4 bases at V and 5 bases at J, leaving 4 bases unmatched. CDR1 SGHTA and CDR2 FQGNSA come from the germline V gene. The CDR3 runs 15 residues. The CDR3 loop reads CASSWGTSGGNEQYF. The CDR3 DNA follows: TGTGCCAGCAGCTGGGGGACTAGCGGGGGAAACGAGCAGTACTTC. Full variable domain (rest looked up from reference TRBV7-2 and TRBJ2-7): GAGVSQSPSNKVTEKGKDVELRCDPISGHTALYWYRQSLGQGLEFLIYFQGNSAPDKSGLPSDRFSAERTGGSVSTLTIQRTQQEDSAVYLCASSWGTSGGNEQYFGPGTRLTVT.

The rearrangement joins TRBV10-3 to TRBJ2-4; 9 bases are a match to TRBD2. Germline V gene lookup returns CDR1 ENHRY and CDR2 SYGVKD. Trimming took 8 bases from V and 8 from J; bases not matched to a gene: 13. There are 15 residues in the CDR3. The CDR3 region is CAISSSGESLDIQYF. CDR3 bases: TGTGCCATCTCTTCTAGCGGGGAATCCTTGGACATTCAGTACTTC.

The V call is TRBV11-2, the J call TRBJ1-2; 10 bases align to TRBD1. J gave up 5 bases and V 4 bases, and 4 bases lay outside the gene matches. There are 14 residues in the CDR3. The germline CDR1 and CDR2 sequences are SGHAT and FQNNGV. The CDR3 coding sequence is TGTGCCAGCAGCTCCGGACAGGGGGAGTATGGCTACACCTTC. It codes for CASSSGQGEYGYTF.

A single count supports this clone. The gene calls are TRBV4-3 and TRBJ2-2; no reliable D call. Trimming cost V 4 bases and J 2 bases, with 11 bases left between them. The CDR3 runs to 15 residues. Germline V gene sequence: CDR1 LGHNA, CDR2 YSLEER. CDR3 DNA: TGCGCCAGCAGCCCTACTGTAATCAACACCGGGGAGCTGTTTTTT. Its protein product is CASSPTVINTGELFF.